These 4 T cell receptor beta chains were all obtained from the same sample, sequenced in a study of T cell responses to AZD1222 COVID-19 vaccine. Clones were read by immunoSEQ multiplex PCR, and TCRdb kept only the in-frame ones, dropping some. Among fewer than 90,000 clones, 86% were seen once, and the ten largest hold 5.6%. The source was peripheral blood, collected 28 days after the second AZD1222 dose. The receptors come from an adult who received the AZD1222 COVID-19 vaccine.

The chain couples TRBV28 to TRBJ1-2; D gene ambiguous. With 7 bases removed from V and 4 bases from J, the gap between germline ends came to 16 bases. Germline V gives CDR1 MDHEN, CDR2 SYDVKM. CDR3 size: 14 residues. This CDR3 is CASTLSEHGYGYTF. CDR3 nucleotide sequence: TGTGCCAGCACCCTTAGCGAGCATGGCTATGGCTACACCTTC.

The chain recombines TRBV19 with TRBJ2-5; 9 nucleotides line up with TRBD2. Germline CDR1 and CDR2: LNHDA and SQIVND (reference sequence). V shed 3 bases and J 5 bases; nucleotides not matched to a gene: 7. The CDR3 has 15 residues. Here the CDR3 DNA reads TGTGCCAGTAGTATCGGTAGCGGGAGAGGGGAGACCCAGTACTTC. Its translation is CASSIGSGRGETQYF.

The chain has TRBV3-1 (or the pseudogene TRBV3-2) and TRBJ2-1; 11 bases align to TRBD2. CDR3 length: 16 amino acids. Losses at the gene ends were 0 bases for V and 8 bases for J; bases not matched to a gene: 6. Germline lookup yields CDR1 LGHDT and CDR2 YNNKEL (reference sequence). CDR3 sequence reads: CASSQESLAGDHEQFF. The CDR3 coding sequence is TGTGCCAGCAGCCAAGAGTCACTAGCGGGAGACCATGAGCAGTTCTTC.

The chain carries TRBV14 and TRBJ1-4; unclear D gene. Germline V CDR1 and CDR2: SGHDN, FVKESK. This CDR3 is 15 amino acids long. The germline V and J ends were trimmed by 4 bases and 4 bases, with 13 bases remaining between them. For the CDR3, the DNA is TGTGCCAGCAGCCCCCTCAGGAGCTTTAATGAAAAACTGTTTTTT. Its protein is CASSPLRSFNEKLFF. Variable domain in full (rest from reference TRBV14 and TRBJ1-4): EAGVTQFPSHSVIEKGQTVTLRCDPISGHDNLYWYRRVMGKEIKFLLHFVKESKQDESGMPNNRFLAERTGGTYSTLKVQPAELEDSGVYFCASSPLRSFNEKLFFGSGTQLSVL.